The 21 T cell receptor beta chains below all came from one sample that was sequenced in a study of shared clonotypes between healthy human individuals. Clones were read by immunoSEQ multiplex PCR, and TCRdb kept only the in-frame ones, dropping some. The table shows approximately 720,000 clones, with 60% to 80% occurring only once. Specimen: memory CD4+ T cells sorted from blood. Regarding subset: CD45RA-negative fraction. These receptors came from a woman aged 25 to 45 in good health.

This clone occurred many times. This rearrangement joins TRBV5-1 to TRBJ2-3; D gene ambiguous. Trimming pared 0 bases from V and 6 bases from J, leaving 11 bases between. CDR1 and CDR2 (germline): SGHRS, YFSETQ. The CDR3 is 14 residues long. This CDR3 reads CASSLARTTDTQYF. In nucleotides, the CDR3 is TGCGCCAGCAGCTTGGCCAGAACCACCGATACGCAGTATTTT.

V usage is TRBV19 and J usage is TRBJ1-2; TRBD1 matches at 7 bases. The CDR3 totals 15 residues. After removal of 5 bases from V and 4 bases from J, the junction contained 10 bases not matched to a gene. CDR1 and CDR2 from the germline V gene are LNHDA and SQIVND (reference sequence). CDR3 in DNA: TGTGCCAGTAGTCCAACGGGACAGACCTTCTATGGCTACACCTTC. Amino acids: CASSPTGQTFYGYTF. Looking up the rest from reference TRBV19 and TRBJ1-2 gives the full variable domain: DGGITQSPKYLFRKEGQNVTLSCEQNLNHDAMYWYRQDPGQGLRLIYYSQIVNDFQKGDIAEGYSVSREKKESFPLTVTSAQKNPTAFYLCASSPTGQTFYGYTFGSGTRLTVV.

This chain joins TRBV7-9 and TRBJ2-5; D not resolved. Looked up from germline, CDR1 is SEHNR and CDR2 is FQNEAQ (reference sequence). The CDR3 has 13 residues. V shed 1 base and J shed 4 bases, with 7 bases lying between them. In DNA form, the CDR3 reads TGTGCCAGCAGCTTAGGGACCCTAGAGACCCAGTACTTC. Its protein is CASSLGTLETQYF.

The chain has TRBV4-1 and TRBJ2-1; 11 bases map to TRBD2. J lost 7 bases, V lost 6 bases, and 17 bases had no gene match. CDR1 is MGHRA and CDR2 is YSYEKL in the germline V gene. This CDR3 is 18 amino acids long. CDR3 sequence reads: CASRKHLLPGLADNEQFF. In DNA form, the CDR3 reads TGCGCCAGCAGGAAGCACCTCCTTCCGGGACTAGCGGATAATGAGCAGTTCTTC.

The genes are TRBV6-6 and TRBJ2-7, with 8 bases that match TRBD2. Germline assignment: CDR1 MNHNY and CDR2 SVGAGI (reference sequence). With V trimmed by 4 bases and J by 3 bases, 11 bases remained unmatched. This CDR3 region has 16 residues. The CDR3 DNA follows: TGTGCCAGCAGTTCCGCCGGGGGGGCGGGCGGCTACGAGCAGTACTTC. This gives the protein CASSSAGGAGGYEQYF.

The CDR3 region is CASSLGPQGYGYTF. The CDR3, as DNA: TGTGCCAGCAGCCTGGGACCGCAAGGATATGGCTACACCTTC. The chain recombines TRBV7-8 with TRBJ1-2, with D perhaps matching TRBD1 (5 bases). Germline lookup yields CDR1 SGHVS and CDR2 FQNEAQ. The CDR3 covers 14 residues. V was cut by 5 bases and J by 5 bases, with 15 bases left in between. The variable domain in full, with the rest retrieved from reference TRBV7-8 and TRBJ1-2, is GAGVSQSPRYKVAKRGQDVALRCDPISGHVSLFWYQQALGQGPEFLTYFQNEAQLDKSGLPSDRFFAERPEGSVSTLKIQRTQQEDSAVYLCASSLGPQGYGYTFGSGTRLTVV.

DNA for the CDR3: TGTGCCAGCAGCTTAGGCCAGGGGAACACTGAAGCTTTCTTT. It is translated as CASSLGQGNTEAFF. The chain combines TRBV7-2 with TRBJ1-1; TRBD1 might be the D (5 bases). CDR3 length equals 14 residues. V lost 1 base and J 1 base, leaving 7 bases between the germline ends. CDR1 SGHTA and CDR2 FQGNSA come from the germline V gene.

The rearrangement uses TRBV12-1 and TRBJ1-1; whether TRBD1, the table's D call, matches the DNA was not checked. TRBV12-1 is a listed pseudogene. This CDR3 contains 13 residues. CDR3 nucleotides: TGTGCCAGCAGCTGGGACAGGGACACTGAAGCTTTCTTT. This gives the protein CASSWDRDTEAFF.

This sequence joins TRBV28 and TRBJ2-7; a weak D match, TRBD2 (6 bases). The ends were cut back, 5 bases at V and 3 bases at J, with 17 bases in the middle. The length of the CDR3 is 15 residues. The germline CDR1 and CDR2 sequences are MDHEN and SYDVKM. The CDR3 DNA reads as TGTGCCAGCAGTCCCTTCCGTGGAGGGGACTACGAGCAGTACTTC. Its translation: CASSPFRGGDYEQYF.

V usage is TRBV6-1 and J usage is TRBJ1-5; 10 bases align to TRBD1. CDR1 and CDR2 from the germline V gene are MNHNS and SASEGT. J was trimmed by 8 bases and V by 4 bases; bases with no gene match: 8. The CDR3 loop spans 15 amino acids. CDR3 DNA: TGTGCCAGCAGTGTAACAAAGGACAGGGGGGAGCCCCAGCATTTT. This encodes CASSVTKDRGEPQHF.

The chain links TRBV7-2 to TRBJ2-7; 10 nucleotides agree with TRBD2. CDR1 and CDR2 (germline): SGHTA, FQGNSA. The length of the CDR3 is 15 residues. V trimming: 4 bases; J trimming: 3 bases; junction bases outside the gene matches: 6. The CDR3 here is CASSSGLAAYYEQYF. The CDR3 nucleotides are TGTGCCAGCAGCTCCGGACTAGCGGCCTACTACGAGCAGTACTTC.

The chain employs TRBV7-9 and TRBJ1-3, with D tentatively TRBD1 (5 bases). The CDR3 extends over 14 amino acids. The ends were cut back, 8 bases at V and 2 bases at J, with 13 bases in the middle. Germline V gene sequence: CDR1 SEHNR, CDR2 FQNEAQ (reference sequence). The CDR3 DNA is TGTGCCAGCTTAAAGACAGATACTGGAAACACCATATATTTT. Translated, it gives CASLKTDTGNTIYF. The entire variable domain, with the rest obtained from reference TRBV7-9 and TRBJ1-3, is as follows: DTGVSQNPRHKITKRGQNVTFRCDPISEHNRLYWYRQTLGQGPEFLTYFQNEAQLEKSRLLSDRFSAERPKGSFSTLEIQRTEQGDSAMYLCASLKTDTGNTIYFGEGSWLTVV.

The chain couples TRBV2 to TRBJ2-2; 7 bases are shared with TRBD1. The V segment lost 8 bases and the J segment 5 bases; nucleotides outside the gene matches: 11. This CDR3 contains 15 residues. Germline CDR1 and CDR2: SNHLY and FYNNEI. CDR3 bases: TGTGCCAGCGGACAGGAACAGGGTTGGACCGGGGAGCTGTTTTTT. Amino acid sequence: CASGQEQGWTGELFF.

This clone was seen once. This chain links TRBV2 with TRBJ2-3; no definite D call. Germline values: CDR1 SNHLY, CDR2 FYNNEI. Trimming took off 3 bases at V and 5 bases at J, with 15 bases between the two ends. The CDR3 is made up of 15 amino acids. The CDR3 DNA follows: TGTGCCAGCAGTGATCTTGGTCTAGATGGAGATACGCAGTATTTT. It encodes CASSDLGLDGDTQYF.

The J gene is TRBJ2-7, the V gene TRBV4-1; D not certain. The CDR3 spans 12 residues. V shed 3 bases and J shed 7 bases, with 10 bases lying between them. In germline, CDR1 is MGHRA, CDR2 YSYEKL. CDR3 amino acids: CASSHILSEQYF. The CDR3 DNA is TGCGCCAGCAGCCACATTCTCTCTGAGCAGTACTTC.

This rearrangement joins TRBV27 to TRBJ2-2; 11 nucleotides match TRBD2. The CDR3 contains 18 residues. V was clipped by 6 bases and J by 0 bases; unmatched bases: 9. CDR1 is MNHEY, CDR2 SMNVEV, per germline (reference sequence). The CDR3 DNA sequence: TGTGCCAGCAGAACCATTCTAGCGGGAGGTACGAACACCGGGGAGCTGTTTTTT. Its protein product is CASRTILAGGTNTGELFF.

This chain joins TRBV30 and TRBJ2-7; D gene ambiguous. The germline gives CDR1 GTSNPN, CDR2 SVGIG (reference sequence). The CDR3 contains 14 residues. Trimming took 3 bases from V and 3 from J, leaving 15 bases between them. CDR3 loop: CAWSPGVVLYEQYF. The CDR3 DNA reads as TGTGCCTGGAGCCCTGGGGTGGTACTCTACGAGCAGTACTTC.

The chain uses TRBV25-1 and TRBJ1-1; no firm D call. CDR3 length: 14 residues. Germline values: CDR1 MGHDK, CDR2 SYGVNS. The V gene lost 7 bases and the J gene lost 5 bases, with 17 bases spanning the gap. CDR3 sequence reads: CASKPYPDGTEAFF. CDR3 sequence (DNA): TGTGCCAGCAAACCTTACCCAGACGGGACTGAAGCTTTCTTT.

The CDR3 sequence: CASSGQPGSEAFF. As DNA, the CDR3 is TGTGCCAGCAGTGGCCAACCAGGGTCTGAAGCTTTCTTT. The rearrangement joins TRBV6-4 to TRBJ1-1; the D gene is possibly TRBD1 (5 bases). The CDR3 is 13 amino acids. The V gene's germline CDR1 is MRHNA and CDR2 SNTAGT. V gave up 4 bases and J gave up 6 bases, with 12 bases separating them.

This sequence joins TRBV4-1 and TRBJ2-5; the D call may be TRBD1 or TRBD2 (5 bases each). The J call may be faulty, since TRBJ2-7 better matches the DNA end. In germline, CDR1 is MGHRA, CDR2 YSYEKL. The CDR3 spans 14 residues. The CDR3 here is CASSPTGTIHEQYF. The DNA of the CDR3 is TGCGCCAGCAGCCCTACCGGGACGATACACGAGCAGTACTTC.

This clone came up many times. The V and J genes are TRBV4-1 and TRBJ2-7; no clear D. The CDR3 is made up of 13 amino acids. V was clipped by 4 bases and J by 3 bases, with 10 bases between them. The V gene's germline CDR1 is MGHRA and CDR2 YSYEKL. This CDR3 reads CASSPLLFYEQYF. The CDR3 bases are TGCGCCAGCAGCCCCCTACTTTTCTACGAGCAGTACTTC.